These T cell receptor beta chains were read from a single sample in a study of shared T cell receptors in the human thymus. Profiled with immunoSEQ multiplex PCR; TCRdb holds only in-frame clones, not every one. The sample has 500,000 to 750,000 clones; roughly 90% are singletons. The sample also formed part of further work on human thymus T cells.

Specimen: thymocytes. The receptor set was obtained from a boy less than two years old with a congenital heart defect. The CDR3 runs from the conserved cysteine through the conserved F or W. A D gene is named only where the DNA matches it firmly. Some rows have no size entry. The others give once, few or many, or a class for an expanded clone.

J | D | size | V | length | CDR3 | DNA
TRBJ2-3 | - | - | TRBV7-6 | 16 | CASSTRGYPPTDTQYF | TGTGCCAGCAGCACCAGGGGCTATCCACCCACAGATACGCAGTATTTT
TRBJ1-2 | - | - | TRBV7-8 | 16 | CASSLAEDRHNYDYTF | TGTGCCAGCAGCTTAGCAGAGGACAGACATAACTATGACTACACCTTC
TRBJ2-3 | - | once | TRBV27 | 14 | CASSHWARPDTQYF | TGTGCCAGCAGTCACTGGGCCAGACCAGATACGCAGTATTTT
TRBJ2-7 | - | - | TRBV10-2 | 15 | CASSESDPPAYEQYF | TGCGCCAGCAGTGAGTCCGATCCGCCGGCCTACGAGCAGTACTTC
TRBJ2-7 | TRBD2 | - | TRBV2 | 15 | CARPRPGGWKYEQYF | TGTGCCAGACCACGTCCGGGAGGGTGGAAGTACGAGCAGTACTTC
TRBJ1-4 | - | - | TRBV7-7 | 19 | CASSLIFEGAATTNEKLFF | TGTGCTAGCAGCTTAATCTTCGAAGGGGCCGCTACAACTAATGAAAAACTGTTTTTT
TRBJ2-7 | TRBD2 | - | TRBV5-1 | 17 | CASSLALAGVEPYEQYF | TGCGCCAGCAGCTTGGCCCTAGCGGGAGTCGAACCCTACGAGCAGTACTTC
TRBJ2-3 | - | - | TRBV5-4 | 13 | CASSFEGSHTQYF | TGTGCCAGCAGCTTCGAAGGGAGTCATACGCAGTATTTT
TRBJ2-7 | - | once | TRBV6-5 | 15 | CASSYWGGTAYEQYF | TGTGCCAGCAGTTACTGGGGCGGGACGGCCTACGAGCAGTACTTC
TRBJ2-7 | - | - | TRBV6-1 | 15 | CASSERASGAYEQYF | TGTGCCAGCAGTGAAAGGGCATCAGGGGCCTACGAGCAGTACTTC
TRBJ2-3 | - | - | TRBV14 | 20 | CASSQCTPSRHEARPDTQYF | TGTGCCAGCAGCCAATGCACACCCTCTCGGCATGAGGCCAGACCAGATACGCAGTATTTT
TRBJ1-4 | - | once | TRBV5-4 | 15 | CASSSERDCNEKLFF | TGTGCCAGCAGCTCTGAGAGGGACTGTAATGAAAAACTGTTTTTT
TRBJ2-1 | TRBD2 | - | TRBV7-2 | 16 | CASSSLAGEYYNEQFF | TGTGCCAGCAGCTCCCTAGCGGGAGAATACTACAATGAGCAGTTCTTC
TRBJ1-1 | - | - | TRBV6-5 | 13 | CASSYAGYTEAFF | TGTGCCAGCAGTTACGCGGGGTACACTGAAGCTTTCTTT
TRBJ2-1 | - | - | TRBV6-1 | 9 | CASSDFRFF | TGTGCCAGCAGTGACTTCCGGTTCTTC
TRBJ1-2 | TRBD1 | - | TRBV7-9 | 15 | CASSSPGQGAGGYTF | TGTGCCAGCAGCTCTCCCGGACAGGGGGCTGGAGGCTACACCTTC
TRBJ2-1 | TRBD2 | - | TRBV11-2 | 16 | CASSRGLAGGPNEQFF | TGTGCCAGCAGCCGGGGGCTAGCGGGAGGGCCAAATGAGCAGTTCTTC
TRBJ2-2 | - | - | TRBV23-1 | 15 | CASSRRGGPPGELFF | TGCGCCAGCAGTCGACGCGGGGGCCCCCCCGGGGAGCTGTTTTTT
TRBJ2-3 | TRBD2 | once | TRBV9 | 16 | CASTALRAGVTDTQYF | TGTGCCAGCACGGCGTTGAGAGCGGGAGTCACAGATACGCAGTATTTT
TRBJ2-7 | - | - | TRBV4-1 | 16 | CASSQDHGEDPGEQYF | TGCGCCAGCAGCCAAGATCATGGGGAGGACCCCGGCGAGCAGTACTTC
TRBJ2-2 | TRBD2 | - | TRBV9 | 18 | CASSATSGRAPNTGELFF | TGTGCCAGCAGCGCTACTAGCGGGAGGGCCCCGAACACCGGGGAGCTGTTTTTT
TRBJ1-3 | TRBD1 | - | TRBV11-3 | 17 | CASSSGQGISSGNTIYF | TGTGCCAGCAGCTCCGGACAGGGGATTTCCTCTGGAAACACCATATATTTT
TRBJ2-1 | TRBD2 | - | TRBV6-5 | 16 | CASSYSESGRVREQFF | TGTGCCAGCAGTTACTCGGAGAGCGGGAGGGTTCGTGAGCAGTTCTTC
TRBJ2-1 | TRBD2 | - | TRBV11-3 | 15 | CASSLITSGGNEQFF | TGTGCCAGCAGCTTAATAACCAGCGGGGGCAATGAGCAGTTCTTC
TRBJ2-2 | TRBD1 | - | TRBV5-1 | 17 | CASSPWTGGPNTGELFF | TGCGCCAGCAGCCCATGGACAGGGGGCCCGAACACCGGGGAGCTGTTTTTT
TRBJ2-1 | TRBD2 | - | TRBV15 | 13 | CATSTWTSLEQFF | TGTGCCACCAGCACCTGGACTAGTCTTGAGCAGTTCTTC
TRBJ2-1 | TRBD2 | - | TRBV4-1 | 18 | CASSKAYSGRPSYNEQFF | TGCGCCAGCAGCAAAGCTTATAGCGGGAGGCCCTCCTACAATGAGCAGTTCTTC
TRBJ2-7 | TRBD2 | - | TRBV5-1 | 14 | CASSLELSGREQYF | TGCGCCAGCAGCTTGGAGCTTAGCGGGAGGGAGCAGTACTTC
TRBJ2-2 | TRBD2 | once | TRBV5-8 | 17 | CASSLWTSGRAPGELFF | TGTGCCAGCAGCTTGTGGACTAGCGGGAGGGCCCCCGGGGAGCTGTTTTTT
TRBJ2-7 | TRBD2 | - | TRBV5-5 | 14 | CASSREGFSYEQYF | TGTGCCAGCAGTCGGGAGGGGTTCTCCTACGAGCAGTACTTC
TRBJ1-5 | TRBD1 | - | TRBV12-5 | 18 | CASGLNNGTVPSNQPQHF | TGTGCTAGTGGTTTGAACAACGGGACAGTACCTAGCAATCAGCCCCAGCATTTT
TRBJ2-7 | TRBD2 | - | TRBV28 | 15 | CASSLGLAGSYEQYF | TGTGCCAGCAGTTTGGGGCTAGCGGGTTCCTACGAGCAGTACTTC
TRBJ2-1 | TRBD2 | - | TRBV7-2 | 18 | CASSSPIAGGPPYNEQFF | TGTGCCAGCAGCTCCCCCATAGCGGGAGGTCCCCCATACAATGAGCAGTTCTTC
TRBJ2-1 | TRBD2 | - | TRBV9 | 18 | CASSGARTSGTSYNEQFF | TGTGCCAGCAGCGGTGCCCGGACTAGCGGGACCTCCTACAATGAGCAGTTCTTC
TRBJ1-4 | - | - | TRBV11-2 | 15 | CASSFGQTSNEKLFF | TGTGCCAGCAGCTTCGGACAGACCTCTAATGAAAAACTGTTTTTT
TRBJ1-3 | - | - | TRBV5-6 | 13 | CASSSRGENTIYF | TGTGCCAGCAGCTCCAGGGGTGAAAACACCATATATTTT
TRBJ2-7 | TRBD2 | - | TRBV5-1 | 15 | CASRDSSGRTYEQYF | TGCGCCAGCAGAGACTCTAGCGGGAGGACCTACGAGCAGTACTTC
TRBJ1-1 | - | - | TRBV7-9 | 15 | CASTSRTRGSTEAFF | TGTGCCAGCACCAGCCGGACTCGAGGTAGCACTGAAGCTTTCTTT
TRBJ2-1 | - | - | TRBV4-2 | 16 | CASSQPGWLKHNEQFF | TGTGCCAGCAGCCAACCGGGTTGGCTTAAACACAATGAGCAGTTCTTC
TRBJ2-3 | TRBD1 | - | TRBV5-5 | 16 | CASSFSGTVSTDTQYF | TGTGCCAGCAGCTTCTCCGGGACAGTTAGCACAGATACGCAGTATTTT
TRBJ2-5 | - | - | TRBV11-2 | 16 | CASSFGRDTRDGTQYF | TGTGCCAGCAGCTTCGGCCGGGACACTCGCGATGGGACCCAGTACTTC
TRBJ2-6 | - | once | TRBV21-1 | 18 | CASSKAGGRLSGANVLTF | TGTGCCAGCAGCAAAGCCGGCGGGAGGCTCTCTGGGGCCAACGTCCTGACTTTC
TRBJ1-2 | TRBD1 | - | TRBV7-9 | 14 | CASSLGDRAYGYTF | TGTGCCAGCAGCTTAGGGGACAGGGCCTATGGCTACACCTTC
TRBJ2-4 | - | few | TRBV5-4 | 17 | CASSLGKTGNNKNIQYF | TGTGCCAGCAGCTTGGGGAAGACCGGGAATAACAAAAACATTCAGTACTTC
TRBJ2-2 | TRBD2 | - | TRBV4-3 | 19 | CASSQDRGTSGRHTGELFF | TGCGCCAGCAGCCAAGATCGGGGGACTAGCGGGAGACACACCGGGGAGCTGTTTTTT
TRBJ2-1 | TRBD2 | few | TRBV27 | 18 | CASSPFTLADDSYNEQFF | TGTGCCAGCAGTCCCTTTACGCTAGCGGATGACTCCTACAATGAGCAGTTCTTC
TRBJ2-7 | TRBD1 | - | TRBV28 | 15 | CASSRRTGGVNEQYF | TGTGCCAGCAGTAGACGGACAGGGGGAGTGAACGAGCAGTACTTC
TRBJ2-1 | TRBD2 | - | TRBV29-1 | 13 | CSFELAGNNEQFF | TGCAGCTTCGAACTAGCGGGGAACAATGAGCAGTTCTTC
TRBJ2-4 | TRBD2 | - | TRBV10-3 | 14 | CAISTRRGGDIQYF | TGTGCCATCAGCACCAGGCGGGGGGGTGACATTCAGTACTTC
TRBJ1-5 | - | - | TRBV6-5 | 13 | CASRNRPNQPQHF | TGTGCCAGCAGGAACAGACCGAATCAGCCCCAGCATTTT
TRBJ2-5 | TRBD2 | - | TRBV10-1 | 17 | CASSPRPHSGMEETQYF | TGCGCCAGCAGCCCGAGGCCACACAGCGGGATGGAAGAGACCCAGTACTTC
TRBJ1-4 | TRBD1 | - | TRBV28 | 15 | CASSHRGRIGEKLFF | TGTGCCAGCAGCCACAGGGGACGGATTGGTGAAAAACTGTTTTTT
TRBJ1-2 | - | - | TRBV28 | 17 | CASSSSKTHLPHYGYTF | TGTGCCAGCAGTTCCTCCAAAACGCACTTACCCCACTATGGCTACACCTTC
TRBJ2-1 | TRBD2 | - | TRBV6-5 | 13 | CASSATSDNEQFF | TGTGCCAGCAGCGCGACTAGCGACAATGAGCAGTTCTTC
TRBJ1-1 | - | - | TRBV3-2 | 8 | CTGTEAFF | TGTACCGGCACTGAAGCTTTCTTT